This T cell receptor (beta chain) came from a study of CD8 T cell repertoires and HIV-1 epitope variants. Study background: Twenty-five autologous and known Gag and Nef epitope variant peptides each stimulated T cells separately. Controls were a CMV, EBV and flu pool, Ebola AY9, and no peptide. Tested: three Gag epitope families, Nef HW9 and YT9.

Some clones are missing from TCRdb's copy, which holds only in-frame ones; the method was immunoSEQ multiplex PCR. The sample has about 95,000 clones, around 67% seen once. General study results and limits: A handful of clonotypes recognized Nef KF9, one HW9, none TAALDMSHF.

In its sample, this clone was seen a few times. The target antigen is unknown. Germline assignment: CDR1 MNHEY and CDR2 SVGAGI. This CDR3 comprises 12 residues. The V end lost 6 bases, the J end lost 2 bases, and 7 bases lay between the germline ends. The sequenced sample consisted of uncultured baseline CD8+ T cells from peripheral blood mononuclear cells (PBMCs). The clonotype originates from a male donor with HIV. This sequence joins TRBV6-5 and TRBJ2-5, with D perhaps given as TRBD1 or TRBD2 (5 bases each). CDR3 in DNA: TGTGCCAGCAGCGGGGCACAAGAGACCCAGTACTTC. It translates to CASSGAQETQYF.